A single sample gave rise to the 23 T cell receptor beta chains below, sequenced in a study of PD-1 blockade in mismatch repair-deficient tumors. Clones were sequenced by immunoSEQ multiplex PCR, and TCRdb holds only the in-frame ones, with some missing. The sample yields some 110,000 clones, 65% to 80% seen once. The sequencing used peripheral blood, collected 60 to 65 weeks after starting pembrolizumab. These receptors originate from an adult with mismatch repair-deficient cancer.

The chain combines TRBV7-2 with TRBJ2-3; D call uncertain. V was shortened by 7 bases and J by 6 bases, with 8 bases between the two germline ends. CDR1 and CDR2 (germline): SGHTA, FQGNSA. The CDR3 has 11 residues. The CDR3 nucleotides read TGTGCCAGCACTACCTCCGATACGCAGTATTTT. It encodes CASTTSDTQYF.

This chain links TRBV5-1 with TRBJ1-1; D is uncertain. In germline, CDR1 is SGHRS, CDR2 YFSETQ. The CDR3 has 13 amino acids. Trimming removed 1 base at V and 0 bases at J, with 4 bases between. CDR3 protein: CASSLSLNTEAFF. CDR3 sequence (DNA): TGCGCCAGCAGCTTGAGCCTGAACACTGAAGCTTTCTTT. Full variable domain (missing parts from reference TRBV5-1 and TRBJ1-1): KAGVTQTPRYLIKTRGQQVTLSCSPISGHRSVSWYQQTPGQGLQFLFEYFSETQRNKGNFPGRFSGRQFSNSRSEMNVSTLELGDSALYLCASSLSLNTEAFFGQGTRLTVV.

The V call is TRBV11-2, the J call TRBJ2-3; possibly TRBD2 for D (6 bases). V gave up 0 bases and J gave up 0 bases, with 7 bases separating them. The germline CDR1 and CDR2 sequences are SGHAT and FQNNGV. This CDR3 has 15 residues. The DNA for the CDR3 is TGTGCCAGCAGCTTAGATGGGACTAGCACAGATACGCAGTATTTT. Translated, it gives CASSLDGTSTDTQYF.

V gene TRBV20-1 combines with J gene TRBJ1-3, with D unresolved. The ends were cut back, 3 bases at V and 6 bases at J, with 6 bases in the middle. CDR3 size: 11 residues. The V gene's germline CDR1 is DFQATT and CDR2 SNEGSKA (reference sequence). The CDR3 sequence: CSASILNTIYF. In DNA, the CDR3 is TGCAGTGCTAGTATTCTAAACACCATATATTTT.

The rearrangement links TRBV5-1 to TRBJ2-2, with D hard to call. From germline, CDR1 is SGHRS and CDR2 YFSETQ. The CDR3 has 14 residues. The V end lost 0 bases, the J end lost 5 bases, and 8 bases lay between the germline ends. DNA of the CDR3: TGCGCCAGCAGCTTGGGAACGCCGACCGGGGAGCTGTTTTTT. Protein: CASSLGTPTGELFF. Drawing the rest from reference TRBV5-1 and TRBJ2-2, the complete variable domain is KAGVTQTPRYLIKTRGQQVTLSCSPISGHRSVSWYQQTPGQGLQFLFEYFSETQRNKGNFPGRFSGRQFSNSRSEMNVSTLELGDSALYLCASSLGTPTGELFFGEGSRLTVL.

The rearrangement joins TRBV7-2 to TRBJ2-1; TRBD2 is a possible D gene (6 bases). V dropped 2 bases and J dropped 5 bases, with 13 bases sitting between them. Germline V gene sequence: CDR1 SGHTA, CDR2 FQGNSA. CDR3 length equals 15 residues. The chain's CDR3 is CASSLHGTGDNEQFF. The DNA for the CDR3 is TGTGCCAGCAGCTTACATGGGACTGGAGACAATGAGCAGTTCTTC.

V and J are TRBV2 and TRBJ1-1; no definite D call. The CDR3 length is 11 residues. Trimming cost V 4 bases and J 6 bases, with 6 bases left between them. The germline V gene encodes CDR1 SNHLY and CDR2 FYNNEI. For the CDR3, the DNA is TGTGCCAGCAGTGTGAGAGCTGAAGCTTTCTTT. Translated: CASSVRAEAFF.

This chain connects TRBV11-2 to TRBJ1-1; D gene ambiguous. Trimming pared 3 bases from V and 6 bases from J, leaving 8 bases between. The CDR3 runs to 12 residues. The germline V gene has CDR1 SGHAT and CDR2 FQNNGV. For the CDR3, the DNA is TGTGCCAGCAGCTTGACCTCATCTGAAGCTTTCTTT. The encoded protein is CASSLTSSEAFF.

A remark on this clone: Other DNA sequences in this sample translate to the same CDR3. The V and J genes are TRBV27 and TRBJ2-1; D gene uncertain. Trimming took 0 bases from V and 4 from J, leaving 4 bases between them. This CDR3 spans 13 amino acids. Germline V gives CDR1 MNHEY, CDR2 SMNVEV (reference sequence). CDR3 residues: CASSLSSYNEQFF. CDR3 nucleotide sequence: TGTGCCAGCAGTTTATCGTCGTACAATGAGCAGTTCTTC.

The genes are TRBV2 and TRBJ2-2; 10 positions match TRBD2. The CDR3 covers 14 residues. The J segment lost 5 bases and the V segment lost 6 bases, leaving 3 bases of the junction unmatched. Per germline, CDR1 SNHLY and CDR2 FYNNEI. The CDR3 DNA reads TGTGCCAGCAGGGGACTAGCGCGGACCGGGGAGCTGTTTTTT. This encodes CASRGLARTGELFF.

This chain's CDR3 is CAISGRPGVITDTQYF. In nucleotides, the CDR3 is TGTGCCATCAGTGGACGCCCAGGTGTTATCACAGATACGCAGTATTTT. The chain is built from TRBV10-3 and TRBJ2-3; no reliable D call. V lost 4 bases to trimming and J lost 2 bases, with 16 bases between them. Germline V gene lookup returns CDR1 ENHRY and CDR2 SYGVKD. This CDR3 comprises 16 residues.

The count of this clone is one. CDR3 nucleotide sequence: TGTGCCAGCAGCCCCGCTATAGTTAACGGGGAGCTGTTTTTT. Its translation: CASSPAIVNGELFF. The V gene is TRBV7-9, the J gene TRBJ2-2; no clear D gene. The CDR3 is 14 amino acids. The germline gives CDR1 SEHNR, CDR2 FQNEAQ (reference sequence). V was shortened by 5 bases and J by 7 bases, with 14 bases between the two germline ends.

This rearrangement joins TRBV6-5 to TRBJ2-1; 11 positions agree with TRBD2. The CDR3 sequence is 15 residues long. Germline V gene lookup returns CDR1 MNHEY and CDR2 SVGAGI. The ends lost 9 bases at V and 6 bases at J; junction bases unmatched: 10. As DNA, the CDR3 is TGTGCCAGACCCCCTTGGCTAGCGGGAGGCAATGAGCAGTTCTTC. Protein product: CARPPWLAGGNEQFF.

V usage is TRBV12-5 and J usage is TRBJ2-1; D is possibly TRBD2 (5 bases). The CDR3 has 14 residues. CDR1 is LGHNT and CDR2 is FRNRAP in the germline V gene. With 1 base removed from V and 10 bases from J, the gap between germline ends came to 14 bases. CDR3 region: CASGLARTAGEQFF. CDR3 nucleotide sequence: TGTGCTAGTGGTTTGGCTAGGACTGCTGGGGAGCAGTTCTTC.

The chain is built from TRBV5-8 and TRBJ2-6; no clear D gene. CDR1 SGHTS and CDR2 YDEGEE come from the germline V gene. The CDR3 runs 16 residues. The V end was cut by 1 base, the J end by 2 bases, with 10 bases between. For the CDR3, the DNA is TGTGCCAGCAGCTTGTACGGAGCTGCTGGGGCCAACGTCCTGACTTTC. It is translated as CASSLYGAAGANVLTF.

This sequence joins TRBV27 and TRBJ1-1, with D perhaps TRBD1 (6 bases). V was pared by 3 bases and J by 1 base, with 9 bases between. The CDR3 length is 14 residues. Germline V gene data show CDR1 as MNHEY and CDR2 as SMNVEV (reference sequence). The CDR3 sequence: CASSFGGANTEAFF. The CDR3 coding sequence is TGTGCCAGCAGTTTTGGGGGGGCGAACACTGAAGCTTTCTTT.

The CDR3 region is CSASPSDTQYF. Written as DNA, the CDR3 is TGCAGTGCTAGCCCGTCGGATACGCAGTATTTT. The chain is built from TRBV20-1 and TRBJ2-3; D call uncertain. Germline CDR1 reads DFQATT; CDR2 reads SNEGSKA (reference sequence). The V end was cut by 3 bases, the J end by 6 bases, with 7 bases between. The CDR3 runs 11 residues.

In its sample, this clone was seen a few times. This chain links TRBV6-1 with TRBJ2-3; no reliable D call. The CDR3 is made up of 13 amino acids. V lost 6 bases and J lost 2, with 9 bases in between. Germline lookup yields CDR1 MNHNS and CDR2 SASEGT. In DNA, the CDR3 is TGTGCCAGCAGGGACGAATACACAGATACGCAGTATTTT. Translating gives CASRDEYTDTQYF.

In this sample, this clone turned up a few times. The chain is built from TRBV5-1 and TRBJ2-6; no clear D gene. Germline CDR1 SGHRS, CDR2 YFSETQ. V gave up 5 bases and J gave up 0 bases, with 9 bases separating them. The CDR3 has 15 residues. The DNA for the CDR3 is TGCGCCAGCAGTCTGGTCAGCTCTGGGGCCAACGTCCTGACTTTC. It is translated as CASSLVSSGANVLTF.

This rearrangement joins TRBV13 to TRBJ2-3; TRBD2 matches 9 bases. This CDR3 has 22 amino acids. V was pared by 0 bases and J by 0 bases, with 19 bases of the junction left unmatched. Germline V gene data show CDR1 as PRHDT and CDR2 as FYEKMQ (reference sequence). The CDR3 bases are TGTGCCAGCAGCTTAGGCCTAGGGGGGGTCTGGACTAGCGAAACCAGCACAGATACGCAGTATTTT. This encodes CASSLGLGGVWTSETSTDTQYF.

This chain uses TRBV5-1 with TRBJ2-7; TRBD1 matches at 10 bases. This CDR3 is 18 amino acids long. Losses at the gene ends were 2 bases for V and 2 bases for J; bases not matched to a gene: 13. Germline CDR1 is SGHRS and CDR2 is YFSETQ. CDR3 in amino acids: CASSFKDLTGGDPYEQYF. The CDR3 DNA reads as TGCGCCAGCAGCTTTAAAGATTTGACAGGGGGCGATCCCTACGAGCAGTACTTC. Complete variable domain (other parts from reference TRBV5-1 and TRBJ2-7): KAGVTQTPRYLIKTRGQQVTLSCSPISGHRSVSWYQQTPGQGLQFLFEYFSETQRNKGNFPGRFSGRQFSNSRSEMNVSTLELGDSALYLCASSFKDLTGGDPYEQYFGPGTRLTVT.

The chain links TRBV7-3 to TRBJ2-1, with TRBD1 as a possible D gene (5 bases). This CDR3 region has 17 residues. V lost 5 bases, J lost 2 bases, and 19 bases lay in between. Germline V lookup: CDR1 SGHTA, CDR2 FQGTGA. Here the CDR3 reads CASSQSPGPGAYNEQFF. The CDR3 DNA is TGTGCCAGCAGCCAAAGCCCAGGGCCTGGGGCCTACAATGAGCAGTTCTTC.

The rearrangement links TRBV9 to TRBJ2-7, with 8 bases identical to TRBD2. V was pared by 0 bases and J by 4 bases, with 3 bases of the junction left unmatched. Germline assignment: CDR1 SGDLS and CDR2 YYNGEE. This CDR3 region has 14 residues. The CDR3 is CASSVAAGEYEQYF. Written as DNA, the CDR3 is TGTGCCAGCAGCGTAGCAGCGGGAGAATACGAGCAGTACTTC.